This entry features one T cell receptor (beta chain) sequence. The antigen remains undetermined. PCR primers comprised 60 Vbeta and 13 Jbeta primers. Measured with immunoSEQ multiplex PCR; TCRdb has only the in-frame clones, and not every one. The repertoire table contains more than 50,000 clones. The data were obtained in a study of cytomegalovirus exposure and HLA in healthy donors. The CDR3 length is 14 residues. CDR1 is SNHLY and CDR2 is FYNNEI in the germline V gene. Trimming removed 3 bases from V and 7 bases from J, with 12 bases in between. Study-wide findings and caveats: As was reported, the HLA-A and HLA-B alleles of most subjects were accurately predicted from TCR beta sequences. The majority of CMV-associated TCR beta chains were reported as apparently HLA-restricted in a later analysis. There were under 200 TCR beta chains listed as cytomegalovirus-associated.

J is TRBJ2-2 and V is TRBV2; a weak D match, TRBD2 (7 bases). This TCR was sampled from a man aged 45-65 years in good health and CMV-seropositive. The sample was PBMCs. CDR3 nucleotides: TGTGCCAGCAGTGATGGGCGGGGGCGCGGGGAGCTGTTTTTT. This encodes CASSDGRGRGELFF.